This T cell receptor beta chain was identified during a study of PD-L1 blockade in urothelial cancer. Germline V gene lookup returns CDR1 WSHSY and CDR2 SAAADI. The CDR3 is 14 residues long. J lost 7 bases, V lost 5 bases, and 3 bases had no gene match. Method: immunoSEQ multiplex PCR; TCRdb's copy keeps in-frame clones and lacks some. Of 86,000 or so clones detected, about 83% appear once; the ten largest clones hold about an eighth. The time point: pretreatment peripheral blood. This TCR was sampled from a man in his 60s with urothelial cancer. Sequenced material: PBMCs, taken around atezolizumab (anti-PD-L1) treatment. The chain links TRBV10-2 to TRBJ1-4; 11 positions agree with TRBD1. Written as DNA, the CDR3 is TGCGCCAGCAGTCGCGGGACAGGGGGTGAAAAACTGTTTTTT. Residues: CASSRGTGGEKLFF.